This entry concerns a single T cell receptor beta chain. The source of the sample is a study of blood T cell repertoires in COVID-19. The authors' processing: Amplifying reference gene primers gave estimates of nucleated cell counts. Sequenced by immunoSEQ multiplex PCR; TCRdb stores in-frame clones only, minus some. V, J and clone size derive from that table, while D and trimming were established from the DNA sequence. The data show about 210,000 clones, with more than 70% seen just once and 2.5% to 3% held by the top ten. Sequencing was performed on peripheral blood. The TCR comes from a man aged 45 to 65 with active or convalescent COVID-19.

CDR3 protein: CASSRTGNQPQHF. CDR3 in DNA: TGTGCCAGCAGTAGAACAGGGAATCAGCCCCAGCATTTT. The gene calls are TRBV6-5 and TRBJ1-5; D perhaps matches TRBD1 (6 bases). V shed 5 bases and J shed 4 bases, with 9 bases lying between them. Germline V gene sequence: CDR1 MNHEY, CDR2 SVGAGI. CDR3 length equals 13 residues.